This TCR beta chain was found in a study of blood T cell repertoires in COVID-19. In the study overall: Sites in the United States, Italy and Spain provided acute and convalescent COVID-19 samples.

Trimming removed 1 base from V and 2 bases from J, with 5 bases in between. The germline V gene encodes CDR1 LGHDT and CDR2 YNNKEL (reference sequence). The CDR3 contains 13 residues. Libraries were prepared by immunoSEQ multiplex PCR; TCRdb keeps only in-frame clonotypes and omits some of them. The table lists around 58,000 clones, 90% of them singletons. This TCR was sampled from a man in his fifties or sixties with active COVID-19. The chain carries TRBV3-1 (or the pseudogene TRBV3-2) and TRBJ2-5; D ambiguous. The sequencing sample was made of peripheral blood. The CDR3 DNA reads TGTGCCAGCAGCCAAGCCCTTCAAGAGACCCAGTACTTC. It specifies CASSQALQETQYF.